What follows are 9 T cell receptor beta chains derived from one specimen sequenced in a study of blood T cell repertoires in COVID-19. Sequencing was performed with immunoSEQ multiplex PCR; in TCRdb, only in-frame clones are kept and a portion is missing. The sample has about 140,000 clones, roughly 82% seen once; the top ten hold roughly 10%. The sequenced sample was peripheral blood. All receptors derive from a man in his fifties or sixties with active or convalescent COVID-19.

Points on this clone: This sample also contains other DNA sequences that code for the same CDR3. The chain joins TRBV27 to TRBJ1-5; perhaps TRBD1 as D (5 bases). V was pared by 2 bases and J by 4 bases, with 6 bases between. From germline, CDR1 is MNHEY and CDR2 SMNVEV (reference sequence). This CDR3 spans 13 amino acids. The CDR3 is CASSLRGNQPQHF. The CDR3 DNA follows: TGTGCCAGCAGTTTACGGGGGAATCAGCCCCAGCATTTT.

This rearrangement joins TRBV4-3 to TRBJ2-7; weak D call: TRBD2 (7 bases). The CDR3 loop spans 15 amino acids. Germline V gives CDR1 LGHNA, CDR2 YSLEER. With 3 bases removed from V and 7 bases from J, the gap between germline ends came to 19 bases. The CDR3: CASSQHRGGGEEQYF. In DNA, the CDR3 is TGCGCCAGCAGCCAGCACCGGGGAGGGGGTGAGGAGCAGTACTTC.

This rearrangement joins TRBV20-1 to TRBJ1-1; D ambiguous. Deletions cut 5 bases from V and 6 bases from J, with 7 bases between. In germline, CDR1 is DFQATT, CDR2 SNEGSKA (reference sequence). The CDR3 has 10 amino acids. The CDR3, as DNA: TGCAGTGCTGCCCGAGCTGAAGCTTTCTTT. This sequence encodes CSAARAEAFF.

The count of this clone is one. The chain is built from TRBV18 and TRBJ1-2, with 9 bases aligning to TRBD1. CDR3 length equals 14 residues. V was clipped by 2 bases and J by 6 bases; unmatched bases: 4. Per the germline V gene, CDR1 is KGHSH and CDR2 is LQKENI. In DNA, the CDR3 is TGTGCCAGCTCACCAAAACAGGGGGCGCATGGCTACACCTTC. It codes for CASSPKQGAHGYTF.

This chain joins TRBV30 and TRBJ2-1; a weak D match, TRBD2 (5 bases). This CDR3 comprises 15 residues. V was clipped by 0 bases and J by 3 bases, with 12 bases between them. Germline CDR1 GTSNPN, CDR2 SVGIG (reference sequence). The CDR3 loop reads CAWSVRSGSYNEQFF. The CDR3 region has the DNA TGTGCCTGGAGTGTACGGTCGGGGAGCTACAATGAGCAGTTCTTC. The entire variable domain, with the rest obtained from reference TRBV30 and TRBJ2-1, is as follows: SQTIHQWPATLVQPVGSPLSLECTVEGTSNPNLYWYRQAAGRGLQLLFYSVGIGQISSEVPQNLSASRPQDRQFILSSKKLLLSDSGFYLCAWSVRSGSYNEQFFGPGTRLTVL.

This clone was seen a single time. The chain is built from TRBV6-2 or TRBV6-3 and TRBJ2-3; the D gene is possibly TRBD1 (6 bases). The V gene's germline CDR1 is MNHEY and CDR2 SVGEGT. The CDR3 is 16 residues long. Trimming left V 4 bases short and J 2 bases short, with 16 bases between. CDR3 sequence reads: CASSSRFGTNTDTQYF. In nucleotides, the CDR3 is TGTGCCAGCAGTTCTCGATTTGGGACAAACACAGATACGCAGTATTTT.

This clone was found a few times. The J gene is TRBJ2-1, the V gene TRBV2; 11 nucleotides line up with TRBD2. CDR1 and CDR2 (germline): SNHLY, FYNNEI. The length of the CDR3 is 16 residues. With 6 bases clipped from V and 4 bases from J, the junction kept 8 bases outside the gene matches. Written as DNA, the CDR3 is TGTGCCAGCAGGGACTTCACTAGCGGGGGATACAATGAGCAGTTCTTC. It codes for CASRDFTSGGYNEQFF.

The chain carries TRBV4-3 and TRBJ1-2; TRBD1 matches 8 bases. With V trimmed by 5 bases and J by 0 bases, 2 bases remained unmatched. Looked up from germline, CDR1 is LGHNA and CDR2 is YSLEER. This CDR3 region has 14 residues. CDR3 loop: CASSWTGSNYGYTF. CDR3 coding DNA: TGCGCCAGCAGCTGGACAGGGTCTAACTATGGCTACACCTTC.

The chain combines TRBV30 with TRBJ1-2; TRBD1 aligns across 7 bases. Looked up from germline, CDR1 is GTSNPN and CDR2 is SVGIG (reference sequence). This CDR3 has 12 amino acids. The ends lost 4 bases at V and 7 bases at J; junction bases unmatched: 6. CDR3 coding DNA: TGTGCCTGGATTAGGGGGCGGGTTGGCTACACCTTC. The encoded protein is CAWIRGRVGYTF.